A single sample is the source of the 10 T cell receptor beta chains below, sequenced in a study of T-cell reconstitution after alpha-beta-depleted transplantation in children. Using unique molecular identifiers, the investigators prepared the TCRbeta library. TCRdb ran MiXCR on the PCR reads and lists one entry per CDR3 protein. In the table there are roughly 610,000 distinct CDR3 sequences, 10% to 13% of which are singletons. Source: PBMCs from the stem cell graft donor, taken from the stem cell graft. These receptors originate from a human donor who donated a stem cell graft to a child with acute myeloid leukemia.

This clonotype was observed a few times. V gene TRBV7-6 combines with J gene TRBJ2-7; D is unclear. Germline-derived CDR1 and CDR2 are SGHVS and FNYEAQ. The CDR3 spans 14 residues. V lost 4 bases and J 5 bases, leaving 15 bases between the germline ends. The CDR3 reads CASSSGRASNEQYF. CDR3 in DNA: TGTGCCAGCAGCTCGGGCCGCGCATCCAACGAGCAGTACTTC.

The chain links TRBV9 to TRBJ2-1; no definite D call. Trimming cost V 0 bases and J 0 bases, with 13 bases left between them. Germline V CDR1 and CDR2: SGDLS, YYNGEE. This CDR3 region has 17 residues. The CDR3 sequence: CASSVAGRASSYNEQFF. The DNA of the CDR3 is TGTGCCAGCAGCGTAGCTGGTCGGGCGAGCTCCTACAATGAGCAGTTCTTC.

This chain links TRBV20-1 with TRBJ2-3; 8 nucleotides agree with TRBD2. This CDR3 comprises 18 residues. From germline, CDR1 is DFQATT and CDR2 SNEGSKA (reference sequence). The V and J ends lost 0 bases and 5 bases, in that order; junction bases with no gene match: 16. The CDR3 DNA reads as TGCAGTGCTAGAGATTTCCGAGGTGCAGCGGGAGCCGGAGATACGCAGTATTTT. Translation: CSARDFRGAAGAGDTQYF.

This clonotype was seen a few times. The gene calls are TRBV2 and TRBJ1-1; D is perhaps TRBD1 (5 bases). The length of the CDR3 is 13 residues. V was clipped by 5 bases and J by 5 bases, with 12 bases between them. CDR1 is SNHLY and CDR2 is FYNNEI in the germline V gene. The CDR3 region is CASSWQGGTEAFF. DNA for the CDR3: TGTGCCAGCAGTTGGCAGGGAGGAACTGAAGCTTTCTTT.

This clonotype was seen many times. This sequence joins TRBV25-1 and TRBJ2-1; D is uncertain. Looked up from germline, CDR1 is MGHDK and CDR2 is SYGVNS. The CDR3 is made up of 15 amino acids. V lost 3 bases and J lost 0, with 9 bases in between. Here the CDR3 reads CASSDPRSSYNEQFF. CDR3 sequence (DNA): TGTGCCAGCAGTGACCCACGAAGCTCCTACAATGAGCAGTTCTTC.

This clonotype was seen a few times. The V call is TRBV3-1, the J call TRBJ2-7, with TRBD2 matching over 8 bases. Germline CDR1 reads LGHDT; CDR2 reads YNNKEL (reference sequence). There are 15 residues in the CDR3. Trimming at V came to 4 bases and at J to 1 base, leaving 6 bases not matched to a gene. CDR3 amino acids: CASSRTSGTSYEQYF. CDR3 nucleotides: TGTGCCAGCAGCCGCACTAGCGGTACTTCCTACGAGCAGTACTTC.

This clonotype has a count of ten or more. The chain recombines TRBV7-9 with TRBJ2-2, with unresolved D. Germline V gene data show CDR1 as SEHNR and CDR2 as FQNEAQ (reference sequence). The CDR3 spans 14 residues. V lost 8 bases to trimming and J lost 5 bases, with 15 bases between them. DNA for the CDR3: TGTGCCAGCCCGTGGAAGGAGTGGACCGGGGAGCTGTTTTTT. Its protein product is CASPWKEWTGELFF.

This clonotype was counted ten times or more. Written as DNA, the CDR3 is TGCAGTGCTAGTCGGCAGAAGAACACTGAAGCTTTCTTT. This codes for CSASRQKNTEAFF. The rearrangement uses TRBV20-1 and TRBJ1-1; no firm D call. Germline CDR1 reads DFQATT; CDR2 reads SNEGSKA (reference sequence). Trimming left V 3 bases short and J 1 base short, with 9 bases between. The CDR3 covers 13 residues.

This clonotype was counted ten times or more. The V call is TRBV6-2 or TRBV6-3, the J call TRBJ2-1, with no clear D. This CDR3 has 12 amino acids. Germline values: CDR1 MNHEY, CDR2 SVGEGT. V dropped 1 base and J dropped 9 bases, with 7 bases sitting between them. Here the CDR3 reads CASSYLGVEQFF. The CDR3 coding sequence is TGTGCCAGCAGTTACTTAGGTGTTGAGCAGTTCTTC.

Only a few counts were recorded for this clonotype. The genes are TRBV29-1 and TRBJ1-2; tentative D call: TRBD1 (5 bases). V was cut by 3 bases and J by 8 bases, with 13 bases left in between. The CDR3 contains 12 residues. Germline lookup yields CDR1 SQVTM and CDR2 ANQGSEA. The CDR3 bases are TGCAGCGTTGAGATAGGGACTCGGGGCTACACCTTC. Its protein is CSVEIGTRGYTF.